This TCR beta chain emerged from a study of blood T cell repertoires in COVID-19. About the research overall: T cells, B-cell-depleted T cells, or PBMCs provided the cDNA or gDNA that served as material.

In the original workflow: Nucleated cell counts were estimated from reference gene primer amplification. The table came from immunoSEQ multiplex PCR; TCRdb's copy has only in-frame clones and leaves some out. That table supplies the V and J calls and clone size; D and trimming were determined from the DNA. The sample includes about 180,000 clones, 70% to 90% of them seen just once. The CDR3 covers 14 residues. CDR1 and CDR2 (germline): MDHEN, SYDVKM. The V gene end was trimmed by 2 bases and the J gene end by 5 bases; junction bases not matched to a gene: 4. This sequence joins TRBV28 and TRBJ1-1, with TRBD1 matching 8 bases. Sequencing was done on a sample of peripheral blood. The receptor was derived from a man aged 55-75 years with acute or convalescent COVID-19. CDR3 amino acids: CASSLPDRVTEAFF. CDR3 nucleotide sequence: TGTGCCAGCAGTTTACCGGACAGGGTGACTGAAGCTTTCTTT.